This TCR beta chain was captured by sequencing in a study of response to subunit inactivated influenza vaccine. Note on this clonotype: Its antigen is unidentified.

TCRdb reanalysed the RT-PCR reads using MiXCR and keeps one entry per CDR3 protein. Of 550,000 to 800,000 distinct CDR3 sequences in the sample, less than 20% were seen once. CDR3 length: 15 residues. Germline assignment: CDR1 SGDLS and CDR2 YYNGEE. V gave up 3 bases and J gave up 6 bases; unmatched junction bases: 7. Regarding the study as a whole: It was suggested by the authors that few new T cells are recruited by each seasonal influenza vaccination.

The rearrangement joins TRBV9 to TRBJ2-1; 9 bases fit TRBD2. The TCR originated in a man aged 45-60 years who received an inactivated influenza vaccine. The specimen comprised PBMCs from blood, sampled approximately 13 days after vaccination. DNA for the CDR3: TGTGCCAGCAGCGACGGACTAGCGTATGTCAATGAGCAGTTCTTC. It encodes CASSDGLAYVNEQFF.